What follows are 19 T cell receptor beta chains derived from one specimen sequenced in a study of cytomegalovirus exposure and HLA in healthy donors. The study ran its PCR with 60 Vbeta and 13 Jbeta primers. The assay was immunoSEQ multiplex PCR, and TCRdb's table has in-frame clones only and misses some. In the table there are over 150,000 clones, around 69% of which are singletons. Sequencing used PBMCs. These receptors were taken from a man aged 55 to 70 in good health and CMV-seronegative.

The rearrangement joins TRBV15 to TRBJ2-1; 10 nucleotides match TRBD2. V was pared by 1 base and J by 8 bases, with 8 bases of the junction left unmatched. Germline values: CDR1 LNHNV, CDR2 YYDKDF (reference sequence). The CDR3 extends over 16 amino acids. The DNA of the CDR3 is TGTGCCACCAGCAGAGGCTCTAGCGGGAGTATGGATGAGCAGTTCTTC. It specifies CATSRGSSGSMDEQFF.

This chain links TRBV7-2 with TRBJ1-2; D might be TRBD1 (6 bases). V was cut by 5 bases and J by 3 bases, with 13 bases left in between. This CDR3 is built from 14 residues. In germline, CDR1 is SGHTA, CDR2 FQGNSA. The CDR3 sequence: CASSARQAHYGYTF. DNA of the CDR3: TGTGCCAGCAGCGCCCGACAGGCTCACTATGGCTACACCTTC.

The V and J genes are TRBV6-5 and TRBJ1-1; TRBD1 aligns across 11 bases. After removal of 4 bases from V and 4 bases from J, the junction contained 2 bases not matched to a gene. This CDR3 is built from 14 residues. CDR1 is MNHEY, CDR2 SVGAGI, per germline. CDR3 DNA: TGTGCCAGCAGTTCGGGGACAGGGGGCACTGAAGCTTTCTTT. This gives the protein CASSSGTGGTEAFF.

The chain recombines TRBV18 with TRBJ2-1, with D unclear. The CDR3 sequence is 13 residues long. The germline V and J ends were trimmed by 0 bases and 5 bases, with 5 bases remaining between them. Germline lookup yields CDR1 KGHSH and CDR2 LQKENI. Here the CDR3 DNA reads TGTGCCAGCTCACCACCGGCCGACAATGAGCAGTTCTTC. The encoded protein is CASSPPADNEQFF.

The J gene is TRBJ2-5, the V gene TRBV7-9; D gene unclear. The CDR3 length is 14 residues. Trimming removed 1 base at V and 4 bases at J, with 10 bases between. Germline assignment: CDR1 SEHNR and CDR2 FQNEAQ (reference sequence). In DNA, the CDR3 is TGTGCCAGCAGCTTAGTAGGTGCAGGAGAGACCCAGTACTTC. Translated, it gives CASSLVGAGETQYF.

This sequence joins TRBV2 and TRBJ2-2, with a tentative D call TRBD2 (5 bases). Germline CDR1 and CDR2: SNHLY and FYNNEI. V shed 4 bases and J shed 6 bases, with 9 bases lying between them. The CDR3 length is 13 residues. The CDR3 coding sequence is TGTGCCAGCAGTGTGTGGGAGTCCGGGGAGCTGTTTTTT. This sequence encodes CASSVWESGELFF.

This chain joins TRBV27 and TRBJ2-5; 8 bases match TRBD2. This CDR3 has 17 residues. V shed 5 bases and J 3 bases; nucleotides not matched to a gene: 14. CDR1 is MNHEY, CDR2 SMNVEV, per germline (reference sequence). The CDR3 loop reads CASSQVGGLAGKETQYF. The CDR3 region has the DNA TGTGCCAGCAGTCAAGTGGGGGGGTTAGCGGGAAAAGAGACCCAGTACTTC.

The chain uses TRBV29-1 and TRBJ2-3, with D possibly being TRBD2 (7 bases). Deletions cut 4 bases from V and 4 bases from J, with 12 bases between. The germline V gene has CDR1 SQVTM and CDR2 ANQGSEA. The CDR3 sequence is 13 residues long. CDR3 amino acids: CSVGEGVADTQYF. For the CDR3, the DNA is TGCAGCGTTGGGGAGGGGGTCGCAGATACGCAGTATTTT.

The chain recombines TRBV4-2 with TRBJ1-6; maybe TRBD1 (6 bases). CDR3 size: 17 residues. V dropped 6 bases and J dropped 15 bases, with 30 bases sitting between them. Germline loops: CDR1 LGHNA, CDR2 YNFKEQ. The CDR3 sequence is CASSRAGRQDPPELLHF. In DNA, the CDR3 is TGTGCCAGCAGTAGGGCCGGACGACAGGACCCCCCGGAGCTCCTCCACTTT.

The chain employs TRBV28 and TRBJ2-2; D possibly corresponds to TRBD1 (5 bases). Looked up from germline, CDR1 is MDHEN and CDR2 is SYDVKM. V gave up 5 bases and J gave up 4 bases, with 17 bases separating them. The CDR3 has 16 amino acids. This chain's CDR3 is CASSPPGRAATGELFF. DNA of the CDR3: TGTGCCAGCAGTCCCCCAGGCAGGGCGGCCACCGGGGAGCTGTTTTTT.

This clone has more than one count but fewer than ten. The genes are TRBV7-2 and TRBJ2-1; a weak D match, TRBD2 (6 bases). From germline, CDR1 is SGHTA and CDR2 FQGNSA. The V end lost 1 base, the J end lost 10 bases, and 8 bases lay between the germline ends. The CDR3 totals 12 residues. DNA of the CDR3: TGTGCCAGCAGCTTAGGGAGGGTGGAGCAGTTCTTC. Translation gives CASSLGRVEQFF. Combining the CDR3 with reference TRBV7-2 and TRBJ2-1 gives the whole variable domain GAGVSQSPSNKVTEKGKDVELRCDPISGHTALYWYRQSLGQGLEFLIYFQGNSAPDKSGLPSDRFSAERTGGSVSTLTIQRTQQEDSAVYLCASSLGRVEQFFGPGTRLTVL.

V usage is TRBV11-2 and J usage is TRBJ1-2; weak D call: TRBD1 (6 bases). This CDR3 comprises 18 residues. Per germline, CDR1 SGHAT and CDR2 FQNNGV. Trimming left V 3 bases short and J 2 bases short, with 22 bases between. CDR3 sequence: CASSLRPGHQVPNYGYTF. In nucleotides, the CDR3 is TGTGCCAGCAGCTTGAGACCGGGACACCAAGTACCCAACTATGGCTACACCTTC. The whole variable domain, filled in from reference TRBV11-2 and TRBJ1-2, reads EAGVAQSPRYKIIEKRQSVAFWCNPISGHATLYWYQQILGQGPKLLIQFQNNGVVDDSQLPKDRFSAERLKGVDSTLKIQPAKLEDSAVYLCASSLRPGHQVPNYGYTFGSGTRLTVV.

As regards this clone: At one end, the junction sequence differs from germline, possibly due to a read error. The gene calls are TRBV7-9 and TRBJ1-5; tentatively, D is TRBD1 (6 bases). Per germline, CDR1 SEHNR and CDR2 FQNEAQ (reference sequence). This CDR3 has 13 amino acids. The CDR3 region has the DNA TGTTCCAGCAGCCGGACAGTAGATCAGCCCCAGCATTTT. Translated: CSSSRTVDQPQHF.

The chain's CDR3 is CASSSPSSMGTGVSPLHF. The CDR3 DNA sequence: TGTGCCAGCAGTTCACCATCTTCGATGGGGACAGGGGTCTCACCCCTCCACTTT. The rearrangement uses TRBV7-9 and TRBJ1-6; TRBD1 matches 10 bases. CDR1 and CDR2 (germline): SEHNR, FQNEAQ (reference sequence). This CDR3 has 18 residues. V lost 6 bases, J lost 10 bases, and 18 bases stayed unmatched.

The V call is TRBV5-1, the J call TRBJ2-5; tentative D call: TRBD2 (5 bases). Germline assignment: CDR1 SGHRS and CDR2 YFSETQ. The CDR3 contains 13 residues. With 6 bases removed from V and 4 bases from J, the gap between germline ends came to 13 bases. The CDR3 region is CASTPGSRETQYF. In DNA, the CDR3 is TGCGCCAGCACGCCTGGGAGTCGAGAGACCCAGTACTTC.

V and J are TRBV18 and TRBJ1-5, with TRBD1 as a possible D gene (5 bases). Trimming removed 3 bases at V and 7 bases at J, with 16 bases between. Germline V gives CDR1 KGHSH, CDR2 LQKENI. The CDR3 contains 15 residues. This CDR3 is CASSPTMDRGQPQHF. The CDR3 region has the DNA TGTGCCAGCTCACCTACAATGGACCGGGGGCAGCCCCAGCATTTT.

CDR3 in amino acids: CASSWGQGYTGELFF. CDR3 bases: TGTGCCAGCAGCTGGGGACAGGGGTACACCGGGGAGCTGTTTTTT. The chain couples TRBV7-2 to TRBJ2-2; 10 nucleotides align to TRBD1. The germline V gene encodes CDR1 SGHTA and CDR2 FQGNSA. V trimming: 4 bases; J trimming: 3 bases; junction bases outside the gene matches: 2. CDR3 length equals 15 residues.

The V call is TRBV7-9, the J call TRBJ1-1; TRBD1 aligns across 9 bases. The CDR3 is made up of 15 amino acids. The V segment lost 2 bases and the J segment 1 base; nucleotides outside the gene matches: 2. Germline loops: CDR1 SEHNR, CDR2 FQNEAQ (reference sequence). In nucleotides, the CDR3 is TGTGCCAGCAGCTTATCGGGACAGGGGAACACTGAAGCTTTCTTT. It encodes CASSLSGQGNTEAFF.

This clone was seen a handful of times. V and J are TRBV28 and TRBJ1-2; TRBD1 is a possible D gene (6 bases). Germline CDR1 MDHEN, CDR2 SYDVKM. V was cut by 8 bases and J by 4 bases, with 17 bases left in between. The CDR3 has 14 amino acids. DNA for the CDR3: TGTGCCAGCCATAAAGGGGGTAACAGCTATGGCTACACCTTC. It yields the protein CASHKGGNSYGYTF.